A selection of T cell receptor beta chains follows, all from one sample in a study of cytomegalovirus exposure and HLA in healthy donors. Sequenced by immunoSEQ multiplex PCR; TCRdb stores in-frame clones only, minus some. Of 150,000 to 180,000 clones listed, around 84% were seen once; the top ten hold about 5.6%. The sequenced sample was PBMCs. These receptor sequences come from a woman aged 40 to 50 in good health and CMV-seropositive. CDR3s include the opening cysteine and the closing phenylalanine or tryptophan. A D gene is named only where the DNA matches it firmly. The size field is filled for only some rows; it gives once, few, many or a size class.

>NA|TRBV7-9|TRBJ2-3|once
TGTGCCAGCAGCTTAAACGTTGAGAGGACACACCCCGGGGATACGCAGTATTTT
CASSLNVERTHPGDTQYF
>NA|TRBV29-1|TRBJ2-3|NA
TGCAGCGTTCTCCCTAGCACAGATACGCAGTATTTT
CSVLPSTDTQYF
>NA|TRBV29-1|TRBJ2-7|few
TGCAGCACCGGCGAGCCACCGCGGGAGCAGTACTTC
CSTGEPPREQYF
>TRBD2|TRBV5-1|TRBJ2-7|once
TGCGCCAGCAGCTTGGAATCTAGCGGGAGGGTCGGGGGCTACGAGCAGTACTTC
CASSLESSGRVGGYEQYF
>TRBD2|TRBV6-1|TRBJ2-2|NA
TGTGCCAGCAGTGCGCTAGCGGGAAGACAGAACACCGGGGAGCTGTTTTTT
CASSALAGRQNTGELFF
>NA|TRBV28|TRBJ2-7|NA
TGTGCCAGCAGTTCAGGGATAGGCCTCTTGACCTACGAGCAGTACTTC
CASSSGIGLLTYEQYF
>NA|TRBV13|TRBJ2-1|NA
TGTGCCAGCAGCTTACGGGGGGCAGGTGAGCAGTTCTTC
CASSLRGAGEQFF
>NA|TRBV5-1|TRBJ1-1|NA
TGCGCCAGCAGCTTGGGCACGGGGAACACTGAAGCTTTCTTT
CASSLGTGNTEAFF
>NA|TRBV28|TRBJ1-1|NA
TGTGCCAGCAGTTTAGGAGGGTACGTGAACACTGAAGCTTTCTTT
CASSLGGYVNTEAFF
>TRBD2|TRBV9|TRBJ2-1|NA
TGTGCCAGCAGCGATACTAGCGGGAATTACAATGAGCAGTTCTTC
CASSDTSGNYNEQFF
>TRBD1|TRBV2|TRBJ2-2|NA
TGTGCCAGCAGTCCTGGACAGGGTGCGGGCACCGGGGAGCTGTTTTTT
CASSPGQGAGTGELFF
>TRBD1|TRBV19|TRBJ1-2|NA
TGTGCCAGTAGGTCCGGACAGGGAGGCTACACCTTC
CASRSGQGGYTF
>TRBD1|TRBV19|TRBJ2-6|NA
TGTGCCAGTAGTCAGGGGGATTACTCTGGGGCCAACGTCCTGACTTTC
CASSQGDYSGANVLTF
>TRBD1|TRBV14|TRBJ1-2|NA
TGTGCCAGCAGCGCCCGGGACAGGGGCGGCTATGGCTACACCTTC
CASSARDRGGYGYTF
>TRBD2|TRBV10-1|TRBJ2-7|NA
TGCGCCAGCAGTGAGTCGGTAGCGGGGGCCTACGAGCAGTACTTC
CASSESVAGAYEQYF
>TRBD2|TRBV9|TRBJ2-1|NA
TGTGCCAGCAGCGTAGCGATCCGGCTAGCGGGAGGACCGAGCTCCTACAATGAGCAGTTCTTC
CASSVAIRLAGGPSSYNEQFF
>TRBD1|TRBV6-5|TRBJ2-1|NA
TGTGCCAGCAGTTCACAGGGGCCGGCCTACAATGAGCAGTTCTTC
CASSSQGPAYNEQFF
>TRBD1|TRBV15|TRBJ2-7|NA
TGTGCCACCAGCAGAGGAACGACAGGGTCGGACTACGAGCAGTACTTC
CATSRGTTGSDYEQYF
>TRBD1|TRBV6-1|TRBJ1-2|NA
TGTGCCAGCAGTGAGGGACAGTGGAACTATGGCTACACCTTC
CASSEGQWNYGYTF
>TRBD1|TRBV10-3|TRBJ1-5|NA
TGTGCCATCAGAGAAGGGGGCGATCAGCCCCAGCATTTT
CAIREGGDQPQHF
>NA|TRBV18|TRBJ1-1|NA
TGTGCCAGCTCACCTCGCTCTGGGGCCTCTGAAGCTTTCTTT
CASSPRSGASEAFF
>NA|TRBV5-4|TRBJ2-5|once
TGTGCCAGCAGGGGACTGAACCAAGAGACCCAGTACTTC
CASRGLNQETQYF
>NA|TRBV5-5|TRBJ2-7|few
TGTGCCAGCAGCTTGGATGAGAGGATCTACGAGCAGTACTTC
CASSLDERIYEQYF
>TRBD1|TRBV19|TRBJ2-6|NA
TGTGCCAGTAGTATTGGGACAGGGGCTGGGGCCAACGTCCTGACTTTC
CASSIGTGAGANVLTF
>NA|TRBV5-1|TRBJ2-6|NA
TGCGCCAGCAGCTTCACAGCCTCTGGGGCCAACGTCCTGACTTTC
CASSFTASGANVLTF
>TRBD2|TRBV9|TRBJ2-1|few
TGTGCCAGCAGCATCACTAGCGGGGGCGATGAGCAGTTCTTC
CASSITSGGDEQFF
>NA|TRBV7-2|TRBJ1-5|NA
TGTGCCAGCAGCTCCTATACTAGCAATCAGCCCCAGCATTTT
CASSSYTSNQPQHF
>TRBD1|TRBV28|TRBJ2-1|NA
TGTGCCAGCACCGGGACAGCCAGTCCCAACTCCTACAATGAGCAGTTCTTC
CASTGTASPNSYNEQFF
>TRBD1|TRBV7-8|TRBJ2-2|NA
TGTGCCAGCAGCGAGTGGGACAGGACCGCCACCGGGGAGCTGTTTTTT
CASSEWDRTATGELFF
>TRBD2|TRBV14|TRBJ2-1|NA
TGTGCCAGCAGCCAAGTAGGATTTTATGCAGGGAGGGGTCATGAGCAGTTCTTC
CASSQVGFYAGRGHEQFF
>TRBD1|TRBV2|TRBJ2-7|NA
TGTGCCAGCAGAAAAGGACAGGGGGTCGCCGAGCAGTACTTC
CASRKGQGVAEQYF
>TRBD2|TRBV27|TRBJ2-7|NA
TGTGCCAGCAGTTTAAGGTGGGGACTAGCGGGAGGGCAGTACGAGCAGTACTTC
CASSLRWGLAGGQYEQYF
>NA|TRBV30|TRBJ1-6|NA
TGTGCCTGGAGAGGGGTGAGCTCCTATAATTCACCCCTCCACTTT
CAWRGVSSYNSPLHF
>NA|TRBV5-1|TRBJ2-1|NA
TGCGCCAGCCGGGAGCTAGCTACGGATGAGCAGTTCTTC
CASRELATDEQFF
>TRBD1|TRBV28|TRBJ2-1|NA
TGTGCCAGCAGTCCGCCGGGACAGGTCCACTACAATGAGCAGTTCTTC
CASSPPGQVHYNEQFF
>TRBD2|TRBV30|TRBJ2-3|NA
TGTGCCTGGAGTGGGGACCTAGCGGGAGGGCCAGATACGCAGTATTTT
CAWSGDLAGGPDTQYF
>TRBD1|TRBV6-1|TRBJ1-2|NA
TGTGCCAGCAGTGAAAACAGATCGGGGACAGGGGGTCGATGGTATGGCTACACCTTC
CASSENRSGTGGRWYGYTF
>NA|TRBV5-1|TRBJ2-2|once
TGCGCCAGCAGCTTGGGACCTACTAGTAGCACTGGGGAGCTGTTTTTT
CASSLGPTSSTGELFF
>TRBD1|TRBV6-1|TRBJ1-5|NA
TGTGCCAGCAGTGACGAGGGGGCGAGCAATCAGCCCCAGCATTTT
CASSDEGASNQPQHF
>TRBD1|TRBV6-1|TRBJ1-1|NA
TGTGCCAGCAGTGACCGGGGACAGGGGCTTGAAGCTTTCTTT
CASSDRGQGLEAFF
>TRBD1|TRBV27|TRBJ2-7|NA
TGTGCCAGCAGTGAAGACAGGGGTCCCTACGAGCAGTACTTC
CASSEDRGPYEQYF
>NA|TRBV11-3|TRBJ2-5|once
TGTGCCAGCAGCTTAGGAGATTTGGAGACCCAGTACTTC
CASSLGDLETQYF